This entry is about one TCR beta chain. This clone appeared a single time. Its antigen remains undetermined. No much larger clone exists at a distance of one base, and base qualities are not known. This sample was included in a study of blood T cell repertoires in COVID-19 (TCRdb year 2020). Context from the whole study: The collaborator samples originated in the United States, Italy and Spain and spanned the acute and convalescent phases of COVID-19. The material from the prospective study consisted of cDNA or gDNA derived from T cells, B-cell-depleted T cells, or PBMCs. The dataset comprised deeply sampled blood TCRbeta repertoires from subjects exposed to, actively infected with, or recovered from COVID-19. The repertoires were made available in a free public database intended to serve as a resource for research on the immune response to SARS-CoV-2. The samples were drawn from two sources: the first 160 participants of the ongoing ImmuneRACE study, and 1,000 to 1,500 subjects contributed by 6 global collaborators. Sample metadata almost always included a de-identified subject ID, COVID-19 status, age in years and sex. HLA class I and class II types, where available, came from metadata supplied by the sample provider rather than from assay-based typing.

General study outcomes and caveats: How much clinical and demographic metadata was included differed by source and by participant, and the metadata was provided uncurated.

At one collaborating source in Seattle, patients were enrolled during active infection and were followed longitudinally through the course of disease. Collaborating institutions collected whole blood in K2EDTA tubes following their own protocols. For TCRbeta analysis, collaborator samples were shipped as frozen whole blood, as isolated PBMCs, or as DNA extracted from either sample type. CDR1 KGHSH and CDR2 LQKENI were looked up in the germline V gene. From the cysteine up to the phenylalanine, the CDR3 has a length of 15 residues. Only CDR3 DNA remains: 45 bases, in frame from the first base. The junction carries 18 bases between V and J, which are trimmed by 5 bases and 8 bases respectively. TCRbeta CDR3 regions were amplified from genomic DNA using the immunoSEQ Assay, a bias-controlled multiplex PCR. Per the source publication's procedure: Within the assay, amplification of reference gene primers was used to estimate how many nucleated cells each sample contained. Sequence reads were collapsed and filtered to measure the absolute abundance of every unique TCRbeta CDR3 rearrangement. Productive Simpson clonality was computed per sample as the square root of Simpson's diversity index over productive rearrangements. Imported from immuneACCESS, the table was reduced by TCRdb to in-frame sequences with V and J called. These copies leave out some clones; in studies compared against another copy, an unresolved V gene accounts for under half, and the cause of the remainder is not known. V, J and clone size derive from that table, while D and trimming were established from the DNA sequence. The sample table shows around 200,000 clones, and roughly 90% are seen once. The ten largest clonotypes hold roughly 9.7% of the sample.

The rearranged chain carries TRBV18 and TRBJ1-4, and perhaps TRBD1 as D gene, on 5 matching bases. The sequenced sample consisted of peripheral blood. This receptor was obtained from a woman aged 60-75 years with COVID-19, enrolled during active disease. The DNA sequence follows: TGTGCCAGCTCAAAGGACATTTTGGCGGAGGAAAAACTGTTTTTT. It translates to CASSKDILAEEKLFF.